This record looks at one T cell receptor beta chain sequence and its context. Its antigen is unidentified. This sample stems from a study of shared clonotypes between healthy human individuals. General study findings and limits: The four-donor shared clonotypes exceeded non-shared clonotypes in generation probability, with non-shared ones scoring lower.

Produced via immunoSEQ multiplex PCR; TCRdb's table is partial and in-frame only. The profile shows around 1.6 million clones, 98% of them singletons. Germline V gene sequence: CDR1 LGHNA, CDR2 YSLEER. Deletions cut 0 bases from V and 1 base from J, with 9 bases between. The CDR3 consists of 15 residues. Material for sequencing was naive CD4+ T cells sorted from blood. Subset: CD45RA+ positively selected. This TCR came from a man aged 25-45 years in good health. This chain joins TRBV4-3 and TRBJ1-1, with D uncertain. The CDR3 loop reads CASSQELHRNTEAFF. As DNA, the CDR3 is TGCGCCAGCAGCCAAGAACTGCACAGGAACACTGAAGCTTTCTTT.